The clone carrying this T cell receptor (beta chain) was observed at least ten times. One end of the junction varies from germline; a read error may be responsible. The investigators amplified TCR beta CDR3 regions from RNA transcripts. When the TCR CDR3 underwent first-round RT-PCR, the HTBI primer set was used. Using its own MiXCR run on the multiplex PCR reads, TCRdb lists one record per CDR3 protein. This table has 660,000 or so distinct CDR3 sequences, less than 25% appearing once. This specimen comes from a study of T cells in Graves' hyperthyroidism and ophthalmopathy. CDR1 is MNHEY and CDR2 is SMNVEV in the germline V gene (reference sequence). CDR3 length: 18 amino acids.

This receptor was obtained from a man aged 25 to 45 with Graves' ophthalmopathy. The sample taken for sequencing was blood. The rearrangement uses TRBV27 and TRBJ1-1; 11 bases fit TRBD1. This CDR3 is CASSLSPPGQGVKTEAFF. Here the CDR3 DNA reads TGTGCCAGCAGTTTATCCCCCCCGGGACAGGGGGTGAAGACTGAAGCTTTCTTT.